This T cell receptor (beta chain) was captured in a study of Ad26.COV2.S vaccination and SARS-CoV-2 variants. Study-wide background: In the study, Ad26.COV2.S was injected intramuscularly once, or twice 56 days apart.

The repertoire was sequenced with immunoSEQ multiplex PCR; TCRdb's copy has only in-frame clones and lacks some. The sample shows about 420,000 clones, around 89% of them seen only once. The CDR3 extends over 15 amino acids. Germline-derived CDR1 and CDR2 are ENHRY and SYGVKD. Trimming shortened V by 3 bases and J by 1 base, and 12 bases separated the two germline ends. Study-level findings and limits: Measurements of TCR breadth and depth may have given underestimates of the total T cell responses.

Comments on this clone: Its antigen is currently unknown.

Specified treatment: 15 to 20 received Ad26.COV2.S at low or high dose, single or two shots; roughly 5 received placebo; per-sample allocation not given. The investigators took samples on day 63 after the first vaccine or placebo injection. This Boston cohort included adults aged 18-55 years. This chain uses TRBV10-3 with TRBJ1-1, with unresolved D. This receptor was taken from a person aged 18 to 65 who received the Ad26.COV2.S COVID-19 vaccine or a placebo. Here the sequenced sample was peripheral blood, taken in a trial of Ad26.COV2.S vaccine versus placebo. The CDR3 DNA reads as TGTGCCATCAGTGAAAGGCCCGAGGGGAACACTGAAGCTTTCTTT. Amino acids: CAISERPEGNTEAFF.